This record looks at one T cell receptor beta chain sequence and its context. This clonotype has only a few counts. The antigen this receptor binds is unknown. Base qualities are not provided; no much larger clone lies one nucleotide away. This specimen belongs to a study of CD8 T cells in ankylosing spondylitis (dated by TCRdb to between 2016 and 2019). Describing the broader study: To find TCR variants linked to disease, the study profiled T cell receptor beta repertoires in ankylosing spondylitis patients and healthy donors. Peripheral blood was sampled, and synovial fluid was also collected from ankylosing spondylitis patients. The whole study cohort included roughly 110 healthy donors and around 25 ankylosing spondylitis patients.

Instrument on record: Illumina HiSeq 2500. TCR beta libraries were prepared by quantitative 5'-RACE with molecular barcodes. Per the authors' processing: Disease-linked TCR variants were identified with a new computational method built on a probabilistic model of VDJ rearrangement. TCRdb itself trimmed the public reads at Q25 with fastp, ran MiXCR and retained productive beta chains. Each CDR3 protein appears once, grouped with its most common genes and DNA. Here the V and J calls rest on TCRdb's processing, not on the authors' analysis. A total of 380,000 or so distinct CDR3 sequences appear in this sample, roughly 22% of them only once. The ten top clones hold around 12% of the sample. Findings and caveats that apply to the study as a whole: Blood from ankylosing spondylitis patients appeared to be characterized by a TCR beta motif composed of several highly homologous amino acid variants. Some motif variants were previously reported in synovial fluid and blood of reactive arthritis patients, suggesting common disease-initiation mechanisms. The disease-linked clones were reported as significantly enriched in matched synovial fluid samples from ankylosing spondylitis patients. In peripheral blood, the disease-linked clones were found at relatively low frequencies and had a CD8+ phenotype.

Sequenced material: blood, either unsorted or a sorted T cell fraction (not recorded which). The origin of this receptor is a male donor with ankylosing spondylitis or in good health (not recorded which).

The nucleotides are TGTGCCAGCAGAAAGATCTCAAACTCCTACAATGAGCAGTTCTTC. Its protein product is CASRKISNSYNEQFF. The V and J segments used are TRBV28 and TRBJ2-1; no D gene is confidently identified. The germline V gene sets CDR1 to MDHEN and CDR2 to SYDVKM. The CDR3 starts with the cysteine, ends with the phenylalanine, and has 15 residues. The entry retains the CDR3 DNA only, 45 bases that are in frame from base 1. A distance of 12 bases separates the germline ends of V and J, which lose 6 bases and 0 bases respectively.